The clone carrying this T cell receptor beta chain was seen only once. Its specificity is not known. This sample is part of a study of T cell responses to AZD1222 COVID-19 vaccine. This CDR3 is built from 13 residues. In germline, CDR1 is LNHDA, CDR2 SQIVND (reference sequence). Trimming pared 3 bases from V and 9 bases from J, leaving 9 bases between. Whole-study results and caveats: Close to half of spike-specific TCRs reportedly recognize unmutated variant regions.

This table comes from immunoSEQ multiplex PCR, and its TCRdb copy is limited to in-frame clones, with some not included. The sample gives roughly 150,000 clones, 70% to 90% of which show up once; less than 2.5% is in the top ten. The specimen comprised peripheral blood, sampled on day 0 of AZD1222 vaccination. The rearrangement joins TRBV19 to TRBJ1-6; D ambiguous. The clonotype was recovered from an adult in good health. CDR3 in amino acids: CASSMGGFSPLHF. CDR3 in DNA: TGTGCCAGTAGTATGGGCGGGTTTTCACCCCTCCACTTT.